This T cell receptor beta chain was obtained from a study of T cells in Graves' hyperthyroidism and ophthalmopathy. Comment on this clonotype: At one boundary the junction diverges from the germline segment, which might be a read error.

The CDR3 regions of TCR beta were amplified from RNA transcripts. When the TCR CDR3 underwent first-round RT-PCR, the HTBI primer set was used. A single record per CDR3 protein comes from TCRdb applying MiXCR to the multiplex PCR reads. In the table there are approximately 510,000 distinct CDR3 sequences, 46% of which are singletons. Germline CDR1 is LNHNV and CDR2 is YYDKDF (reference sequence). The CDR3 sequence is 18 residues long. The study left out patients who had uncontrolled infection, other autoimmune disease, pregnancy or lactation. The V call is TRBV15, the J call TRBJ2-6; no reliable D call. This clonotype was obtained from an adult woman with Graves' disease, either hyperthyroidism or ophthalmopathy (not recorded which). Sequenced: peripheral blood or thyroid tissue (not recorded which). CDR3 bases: TGTGCCACCAGCAGAGTGGCAGGACCCACCTCTAGGGCCAACGTCCTGACTTTC. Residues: CATSRVAGPTSRANVLTF.